This TCR beta chain was recovered during a study of T-cell memory formation after mild COVID-19. With 5 bases removed from V and 2 bases from J, the gap between germline ends came to 16 bases. The CDR3 is made up of 15 amino acids. TCRdb reprocessed the 5' RACE reads with MiXCR, giving one entry per CDR3 protein. The table includes under 600,000 distinct CDR3 sequences, roughly 21% detected once. Study-level results: Specificity for SARS-CoV-2 was not confirmed among the second-wave clones peaking on day 37. The main location of contracting CD4+ clones was CM and EM, and that of contracting CD8+ clones was EMRA. Detection of some responders pre-infection suggested pre-existing cross-reactive memory T cells participated.

With regard to this clonotype: Its antigen is not known.

This chain links TRBV12-3 or TRBV12-4 with TRBJ2-7; D is possibly TRBD1 or TRBD2 (5 bases each). This clonotype originated in an adult woman who had mild COVID-19 (a few samples of this study predate the infection). Cell type and time point are not known. The sequencing sample was made of PBMCs or a T cell subset sorted from them (not recorded which). The CDR3 loop is CASSGGFPSPYEQYF. In DNA form, the CDR3 reads TGTGCCAGCAGTGGGGGATTTCCCTCCCCCTACGAGCAGTACTTC.